This T cell receptor beta chain was recorded in a study of blood T cell repertoires in COVID-19. This clone was seen only once. CDR1 and CDR2 from the germline V gene are SGHTA and FQGNSA. The CDR3 consists of 17 residues. With 4 bases removed from V and 0 bases from J, the gap between germline ends came to 16 bases. In the original workflow: By means of reference gene primer amplification, nucleated cell counts were estimated. The table came from immunoSEQ multiplex PCR; TCRdb's copy has only in-frame clones and leaves some out. V, J and clone size derive from that table, while D and trimming were established from the DNA sequence. The data hold roughly 230,000 clones, with 82% observed a single time.

Sequenced input: PBMCs or T cells enriched from blood (not recorded which). The chain recombines TRBV7-2 with TRBJ1-3; perhaps TRBD1 as D (6 bases). The source is a woman aged 60-75 years who had recovered from COVID-19. Written as DNA, the CDR3 is TGTGCCAGCAGCTCCCGAGGGGGGGGGAGCTCTGGAAACACCATATATTTT. As protein: CASSSRGGGSSGNTIYF. Supplemented by reference TRBV7-2 and TRBJ1-3, the full variable domain reads GAGVSQSPSNKVTEKGKDVELRCDPISGHTALYWYRQSLGQGLEFLIYFQGNSAPDKSGLPSDRFSAERTGGSVSTLTIQRTQQEDSAVYLCASSSRGGGSSGNTIYFGEGSWLTVV.